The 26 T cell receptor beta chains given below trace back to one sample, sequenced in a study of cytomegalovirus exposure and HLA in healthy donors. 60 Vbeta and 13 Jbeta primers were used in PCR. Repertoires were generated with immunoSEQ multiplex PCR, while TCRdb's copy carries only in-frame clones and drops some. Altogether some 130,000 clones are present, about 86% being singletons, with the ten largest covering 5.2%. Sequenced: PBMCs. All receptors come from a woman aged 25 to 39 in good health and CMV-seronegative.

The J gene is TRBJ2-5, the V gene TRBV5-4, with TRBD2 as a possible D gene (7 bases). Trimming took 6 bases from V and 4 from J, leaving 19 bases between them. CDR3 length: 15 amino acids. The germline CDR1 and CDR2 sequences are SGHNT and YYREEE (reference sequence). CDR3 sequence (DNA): TGTGCCAGCAAAGAGGGGGGGGCGAGTGTAGAGACCCAGTACTTC. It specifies CASKEGGASVETQYF.

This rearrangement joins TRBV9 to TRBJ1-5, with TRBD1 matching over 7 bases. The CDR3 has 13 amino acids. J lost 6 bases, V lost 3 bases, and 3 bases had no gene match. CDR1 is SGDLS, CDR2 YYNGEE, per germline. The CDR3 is CASSETGVQPQHF. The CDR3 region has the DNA TGTGCCAGCAGCGAAACAGGGGTTCAGCCCCAGCATTTT.

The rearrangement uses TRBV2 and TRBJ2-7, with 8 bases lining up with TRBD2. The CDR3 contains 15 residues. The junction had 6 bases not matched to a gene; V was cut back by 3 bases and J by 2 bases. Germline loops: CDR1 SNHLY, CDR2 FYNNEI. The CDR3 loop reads CASSEDGLAPYEQYF. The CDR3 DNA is TGTGCCAGCAGTGAGGATGGACTAGCACCCTACGAGCAGTACTTC.

The CDR3 DNA sequence: TGTGCCAGCCTGAATCAGGGGATTCCCCACGAGCAGTACTTC. Amino acid sequence: CASLNQGIPHEQYF. The rearrangement joins TRBV2 to TRBJ2-7, with D perhaps matching TRBD1 (6 bases). Trimming pared 8 bases from V and 5 bases from J, leaving 19 bases between. Germline V gene lookup returns CDR1 SNHLY and CDR2 FYNNEI. This CDR3 contains 14 residues.

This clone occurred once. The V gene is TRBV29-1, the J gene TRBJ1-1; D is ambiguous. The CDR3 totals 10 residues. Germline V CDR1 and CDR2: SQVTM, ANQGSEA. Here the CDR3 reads CGGGGPEAFF. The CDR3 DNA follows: TGCGGAGGTGGAGGCCCTGAAGCTTTCTTT.

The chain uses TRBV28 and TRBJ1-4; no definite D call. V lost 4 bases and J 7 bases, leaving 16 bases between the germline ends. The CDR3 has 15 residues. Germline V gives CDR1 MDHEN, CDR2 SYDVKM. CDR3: CASSSFRRESEKLFF. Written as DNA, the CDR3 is TGTGCCAGCAGTTCATTCAGGCGGGAAAGTGAAAAACTGTTTTTT.

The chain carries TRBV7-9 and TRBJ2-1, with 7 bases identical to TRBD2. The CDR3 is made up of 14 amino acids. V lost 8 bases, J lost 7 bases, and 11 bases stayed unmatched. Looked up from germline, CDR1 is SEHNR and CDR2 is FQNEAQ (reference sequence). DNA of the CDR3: TGTGCCAGCGAGTTTCTGGCTAGCGGTAATGAGCAGTTCTTC. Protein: CASEFLASGNEQFF.

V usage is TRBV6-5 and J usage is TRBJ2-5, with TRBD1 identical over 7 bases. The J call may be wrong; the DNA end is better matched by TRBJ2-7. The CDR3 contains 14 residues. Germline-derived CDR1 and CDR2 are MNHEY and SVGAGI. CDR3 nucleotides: TGTGCCAGCAGTACCCTACAGGGGCCCTACGAGCAGTACTTC. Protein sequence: CASSTLQGPYEQYF.

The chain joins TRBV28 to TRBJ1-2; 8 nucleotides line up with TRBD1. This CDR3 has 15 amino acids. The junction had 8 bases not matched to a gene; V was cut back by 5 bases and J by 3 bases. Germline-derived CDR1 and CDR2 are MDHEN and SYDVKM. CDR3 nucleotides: TGTGCCAGCAGTCCGGCAGGGGGCGCTGACTATGGCTACACCTTC. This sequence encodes CASSPAGGADYGYTF.

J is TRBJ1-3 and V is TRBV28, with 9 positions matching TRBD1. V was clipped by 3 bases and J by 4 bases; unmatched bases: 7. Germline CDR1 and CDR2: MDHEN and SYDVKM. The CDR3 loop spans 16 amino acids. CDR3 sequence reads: CASSFRDRVFGNTIYF. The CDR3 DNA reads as TGTGCCAGCAGTTTCCGGGACAGGGTATTCGGAAACACCATATATTTT. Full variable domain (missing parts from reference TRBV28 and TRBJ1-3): DVKVTQSSRYLVKRTGEKVFLECVQDMDHENMFWYRQDPGLGLRLIYFSYDVKMKEKGDIPEGYSVSREKKERFSLILESASTNQTSMYLCASSFRDRVFGNTIYFGEGSWLTVV.

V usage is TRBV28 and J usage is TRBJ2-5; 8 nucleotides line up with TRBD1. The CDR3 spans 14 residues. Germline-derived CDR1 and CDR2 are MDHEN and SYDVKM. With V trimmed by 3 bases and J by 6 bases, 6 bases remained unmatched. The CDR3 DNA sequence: TGTGCCAGCAGTTTTACAGGGGGGAGGCAGACCCAGTACTTC. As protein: CASSFTGGRQTQYF.

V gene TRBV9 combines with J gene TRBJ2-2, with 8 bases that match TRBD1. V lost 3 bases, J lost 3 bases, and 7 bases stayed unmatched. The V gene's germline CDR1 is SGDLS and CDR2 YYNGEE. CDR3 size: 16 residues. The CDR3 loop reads CASSAPGQADTGELFF. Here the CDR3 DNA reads TGTGCCAGCAGCGCCCCGGGACAGGCGGACACCGGGGAGCTGTTTTTT.

The CDR3 DNA follows: TGTGCCAGTAGTATAGGAGGGACAGGCTCCTATGGCTACACCTTC. Protein: CASSIGGTGSYGYTF. The genes are TRBV19 and TRBJ1-2, with 8 nucleotides matching TRBD1. Trimming took 1 base from V and 4 from J; bases not matched to a gene: 5. This CDR3 is built from 15 residues. The germline CDR1 and CDR2 sequences are LNHDA and SQIVND (reference sequence).

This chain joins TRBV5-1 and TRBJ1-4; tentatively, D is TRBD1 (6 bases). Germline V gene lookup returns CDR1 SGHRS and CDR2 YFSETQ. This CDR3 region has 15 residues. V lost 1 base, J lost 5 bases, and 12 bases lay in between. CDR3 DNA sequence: TGCGCCAGCAGCTTGACAGGGAGCAAAAATGAAAAACTGTTTTTT. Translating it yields CASSLTGSKNEKLFF.

DNA for the CDR3: TGTGCCAGCAGCTTTCAGTCGGGACAGGGGGCAGGAGGCTACACCTTC. Its protein product is CASSFQSGQGAGGYTF. This chain links TRBV7-9 with TRBJ1-2, with 12 bases matching TRBD1. Per the germline V gene, CDR1 is SEHNR and CDR2 is FQNEAQ (reference sequence). V shed 3 bases and J 8 bases; nucleotides not matched to a gene: 10. The CDR3 is made up of 16 amino acids. Supplemented by reference TRBV7-9 and TRBJ1-2, the full variable domain reads DTGVSQNPRHKITKRGQNVTFRCDPISEHNRLYWYRQTLGQGPEFLTYFQNEAQLEKSRLLSDRFSAERPKGSFSTLEIQRTEQGDSAMYLCASSFQSGQGAGGYTFGSGTRLTVV.

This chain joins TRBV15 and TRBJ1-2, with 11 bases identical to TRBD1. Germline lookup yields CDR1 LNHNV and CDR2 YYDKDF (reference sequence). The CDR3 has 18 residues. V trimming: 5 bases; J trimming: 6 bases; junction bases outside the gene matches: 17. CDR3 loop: CATSGGRDRGRLMHGYTF. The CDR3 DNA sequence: TGTGCCACCAGCGGAGGAAGGGACAGGGGGAGGTTGATGCATGGCTACACCTTC.

The CDR3 bases are TGTGCCAGCAGTTTATCGGGACAGACCCCGCGTTACGAGCAGTACTTC. Translating it yields CASSLSGQTPRYEQYF. The V call is TRBV27, the J call TRBJ2-7; 7 bases match TRBD1. The length of the CDR3 is 16 residues. Germline CDR1 reads MNHEY; CDR2 reads SMNVEV (reference sequence). Unmatched junction bases numbered 9, after V lost 0 bases and J lost 4 bases.

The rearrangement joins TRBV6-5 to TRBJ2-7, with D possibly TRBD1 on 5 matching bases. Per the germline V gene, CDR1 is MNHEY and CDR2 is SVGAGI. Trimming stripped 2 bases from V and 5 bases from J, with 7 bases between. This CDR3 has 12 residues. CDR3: CASSYRGNEQYF. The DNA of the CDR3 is TGTGCCAGCAGTTACAGGGGAAACGAGCAGTACTTC.

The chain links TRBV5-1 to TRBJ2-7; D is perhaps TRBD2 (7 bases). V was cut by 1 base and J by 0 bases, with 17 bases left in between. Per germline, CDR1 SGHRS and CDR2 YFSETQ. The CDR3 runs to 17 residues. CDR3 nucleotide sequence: TGCGCCAGCAGCTTGACGTCCCTCGGGGGGCCCTCCTACGAGCAGTACTTC. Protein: CASSLTSLGGPSYEQYF.

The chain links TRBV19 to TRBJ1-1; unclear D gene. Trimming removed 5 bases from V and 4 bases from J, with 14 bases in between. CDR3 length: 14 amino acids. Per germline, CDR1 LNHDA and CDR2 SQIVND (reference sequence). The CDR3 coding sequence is TGTGCCAGTAGTCCTTATCTGGGCGTCACTGAAGCTTTCTTT. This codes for CASSPYLGVTEAFF.

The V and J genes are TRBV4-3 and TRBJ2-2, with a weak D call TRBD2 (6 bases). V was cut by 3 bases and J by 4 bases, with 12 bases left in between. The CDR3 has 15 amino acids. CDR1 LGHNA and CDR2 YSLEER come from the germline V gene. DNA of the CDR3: TGCGCCAGCAGCCATTACGGAGGGGCCACCGGGGAGCTGTTTTTT. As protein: CASSHYGGATGELFF.

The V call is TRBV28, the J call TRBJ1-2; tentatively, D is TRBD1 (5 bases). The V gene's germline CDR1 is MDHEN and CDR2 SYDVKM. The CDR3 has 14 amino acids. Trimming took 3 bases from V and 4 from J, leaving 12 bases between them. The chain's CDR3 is CASSFPPDSYGYTF. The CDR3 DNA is TGTGCCAGCAGTTTCCCCCCCGACAGCTATGGCTACACCTTC.

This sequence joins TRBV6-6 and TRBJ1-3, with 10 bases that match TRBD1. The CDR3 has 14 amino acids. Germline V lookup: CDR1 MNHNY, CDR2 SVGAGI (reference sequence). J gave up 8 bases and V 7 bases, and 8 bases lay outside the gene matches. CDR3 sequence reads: CASKRQGARDTIYF. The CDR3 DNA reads TGTGCCAGCAAGAGACAGGGGGCCAGGGACACCATATATTTT.

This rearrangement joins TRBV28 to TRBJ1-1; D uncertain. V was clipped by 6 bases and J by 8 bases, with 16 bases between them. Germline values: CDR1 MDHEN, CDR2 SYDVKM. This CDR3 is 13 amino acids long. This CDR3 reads CASSRYRDIEAFF. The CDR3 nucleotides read TGTGCCAGCAGCCGATACCGGGATATCGAAGCTTTCTTT.

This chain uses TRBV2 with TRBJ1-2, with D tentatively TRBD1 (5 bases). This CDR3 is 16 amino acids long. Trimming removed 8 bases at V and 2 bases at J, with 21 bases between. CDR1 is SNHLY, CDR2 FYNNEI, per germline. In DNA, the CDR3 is TGTGCCAGCGACGATCGGGGCCTAAGCGGGAACTATGGCTACACCTTC. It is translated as CASDDRGLSGNYGYTF. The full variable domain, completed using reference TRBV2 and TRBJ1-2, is EPEVTQTPSHQVTQMGQEVILRCVPISNHLYFYWYRQILGQKVEFLVSFYNNEISEKSEIFDDQFSVERPDGSNFTLKIRSTKLEDSAMYFCASDDRGLSGNYGYTFGSGTRLTVV.

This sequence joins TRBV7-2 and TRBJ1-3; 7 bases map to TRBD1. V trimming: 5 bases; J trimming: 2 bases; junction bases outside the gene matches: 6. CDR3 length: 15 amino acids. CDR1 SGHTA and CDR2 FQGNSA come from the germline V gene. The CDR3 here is CASSRGQAPGNTIYF. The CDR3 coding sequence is TGTGCCAGCAGCCGAGGACAGGCCCCTGGAAACACCATATATTTT.